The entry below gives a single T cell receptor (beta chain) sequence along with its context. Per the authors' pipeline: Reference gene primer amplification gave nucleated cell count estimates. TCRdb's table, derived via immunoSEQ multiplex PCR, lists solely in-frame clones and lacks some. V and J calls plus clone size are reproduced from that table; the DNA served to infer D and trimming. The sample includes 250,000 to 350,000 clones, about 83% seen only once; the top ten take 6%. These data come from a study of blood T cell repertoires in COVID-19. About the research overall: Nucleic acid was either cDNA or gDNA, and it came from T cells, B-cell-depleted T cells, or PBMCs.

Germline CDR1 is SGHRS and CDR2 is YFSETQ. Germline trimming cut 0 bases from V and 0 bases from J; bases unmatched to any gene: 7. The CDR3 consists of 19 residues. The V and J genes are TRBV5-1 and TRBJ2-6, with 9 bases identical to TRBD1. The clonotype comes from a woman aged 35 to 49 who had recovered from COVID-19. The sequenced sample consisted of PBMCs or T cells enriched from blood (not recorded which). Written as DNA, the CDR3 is TGCGCCAGCAGCTTGGTCCCGGGACAGGGCGCCTCTGGGGCCAACGTCCTGACTTTC. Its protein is CASSLVPGQGASGANVLTF.